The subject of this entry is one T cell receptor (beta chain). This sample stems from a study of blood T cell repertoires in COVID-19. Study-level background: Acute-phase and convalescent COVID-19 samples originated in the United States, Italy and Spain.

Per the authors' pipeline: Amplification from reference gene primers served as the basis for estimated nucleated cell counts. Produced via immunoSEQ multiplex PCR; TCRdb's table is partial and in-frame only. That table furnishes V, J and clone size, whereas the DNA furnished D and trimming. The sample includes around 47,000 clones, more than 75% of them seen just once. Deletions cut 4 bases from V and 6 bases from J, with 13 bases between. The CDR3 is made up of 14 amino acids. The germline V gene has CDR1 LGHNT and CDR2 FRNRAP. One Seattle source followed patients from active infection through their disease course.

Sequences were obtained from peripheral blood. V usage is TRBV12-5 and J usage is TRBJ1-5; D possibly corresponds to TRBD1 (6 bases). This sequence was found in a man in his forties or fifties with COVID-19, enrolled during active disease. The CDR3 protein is CASGSGGAGQPQHF. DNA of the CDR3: TGTGCTAGTGGTTCGGGGGGGGCAGGTCAGCCCCAGCATTTT.